The source of this T cell receptor (beta chain) is a study of OX40 agonist ivuxolimab in advanced cancers. Sequencing used immunoSEQ multiplex PCR; TCRdb keeps in-frame clones, though not all of them. The sample yields about 61,000 clones, about 90% seen once. From germline, CDR1 is MDHEN and CDR2 SYDVKM. V was shortened by 3 bases and J by 4 bases, with 7 bases between the two germline ends. CDR3 size: 13 residues. Findings and limits, study-wide: On average, a greater number of expanded clones characterised CD8+ T cells relative to CD4+.

In regard to this clone: Its antigen is unidentified.

The receptor comes from an adult with an advanced solid tumor such as melanoma, head and neck, liver or kidney cancer. The J gene is TRBJ1-3, the V gene TRBV28; D is unclear. Specimen: CD4+ or CD8+ T cells sorted from blood, collected in a trial of the OX40 agonist ivuxolimab. CDR3 residues: CASSFPQGNTIYF. In DNA form, the CDR3 reads TGTGCCAGCAGTTTCCCTCAGGGAAACACCATATATTTT. The full variable domain, completed using reference TRBV28 and TRBJ1-3, is DVKVTQSSRYLVKRTGEKVFLECVQDMDHENMFWYRQDPGLGLRLIYFSYDVKMKEKGDIPEGYSVSREKKERFSLILESASTNQTSMYLCASSFPQGNTIYFGEGSWLTVV.